This entry features one TCR beta chain sequence. What it binds is not known. These data come from a study of T cells in Graves' hyperthyroidism and ophthalmopathy. Study information: Before any treatment, at initial diagnosis, peripheral blood was collected. Findings of the study overall: Model predictions of ophthalmopathy came a median about 6.3 months before onset.

RNA transcripts provided the source from which TCR beta CDR3 regions were amplified. The HTBI set primed first-round TCR CDR3 RT-PCR. TCRdb fed the multiplex PCR reads into MiXCR, producing one record per CDR3 protein. The sample has about 200,000 distinct CDR3 sequences; 17% are singletons. Germline loops: CDR1 MGHRA, CDR2 YSYEKL. Trimming at V came to 2 bases and at J to 12 bases, leaving 11 bases not matched to a gene. The CDR3 sequence is 14 residues long. Recently diagnosed hyperthyroidism of less than 2 months' duration affected patients aged 18 to 65. A roughly 9.7 ml volume of fresh peripheral blood provided the PBMCs.

The sample was blood. The V call is TRBV4-1, the J call TRBJ1-1; 8 bases align to TRBD1. This clonotype was sampled from a man between 50 and 59 years old with Graves' hyperthyroidism. This chain's CDR3 is CASSQQWTGNLPFF. The CDR3 nucleotides are TGCGCCAGCAGCCAACAATGGACAGGGAATTTACCTTTCTTT.